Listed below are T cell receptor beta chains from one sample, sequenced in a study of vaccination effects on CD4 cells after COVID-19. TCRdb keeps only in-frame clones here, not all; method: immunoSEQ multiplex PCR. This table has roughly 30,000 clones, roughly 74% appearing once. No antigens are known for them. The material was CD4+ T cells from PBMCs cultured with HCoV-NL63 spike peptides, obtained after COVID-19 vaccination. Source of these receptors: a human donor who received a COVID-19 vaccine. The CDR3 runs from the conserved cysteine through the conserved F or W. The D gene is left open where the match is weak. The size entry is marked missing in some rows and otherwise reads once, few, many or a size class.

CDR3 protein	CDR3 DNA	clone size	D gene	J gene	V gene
CSVRHPVKETQYF	TGCAGCGTCAGACACCCTGTGAAAGAGACCCAGTACTTC	.	.	TRBJ2-5	TRBV29-1
CASSPGANVLTF	TGTGCCAGCAGTCCTGGGGCCAACGTCCTGACTTTC	.	.	TRBJ2-6	TRBV2
CARARGEAYGYTF	TGTGCCCGGGCGCGGGGGGAGGCCTATGGCTACACCTTC	.	.	TRBJ1-2	TRBV6-4
CSVEDRHAGGDEQYF	TGCAGCGTTGAAGATCGTCACGCGGGGGGGGACGAGCAGTACTTC	.	TRBD2	TRBJ2-7	TRBV29-1
CASRNTLRGAGEKLFF	TGTGCCAGCAGAAATACTCTCCGGGGAGCAGGTGAAAAACTGTTTTTT	.	.	TRBJ1-4	TRBV7-6
CASSFLYEQYF	TGTGCCAGCAGTTTCCTCTACGAGCAGTACTTC	.	.	TRBJ2-7	TRBV12-3/TRBV12-4
CASSQDARGVIGYTF	TGCGCCAGCAGCCAAGATGCCAGGGGAGTGATAGGCTACACCTTC	.	.	TRBJ1-2	TRBV4-1
CASSLVAGGLSINEQFF	TGCGCCAGCAGCTTGGTAGCGGGGGGGCTGAGTATTAATGAGCAGTTCTTC	.	TRBD2	TRBJ2-1	TRBV5-1
CASSEFGPLRQKLFF	TGTGCCAGCAGTGAATTCGGACCTCTCAGACAAAAACTGTTTTTT	few	.	TRBJ1-4	TRBV6-1
CASSIGAFRDTQYF	TGTGCCAGTAGTATCGGAGCCTTCAGGGATACGCAGTATTTT	.	.	TRBJ2-3	TRBV19
CASISGQGLSEQYF	TGTGCCAGTATTTCCGGGCAGGGTTTGAGCGAGCAGTACTTC	.	.	TRBJ2-7	TRBV19
CSAGVKSEQYF	TGCAGTGCTGGAGTAAAGAGCGAGCAGTACTTC	.	.	TRBJ2-7	TRBV20-1
CASSYSPGVAYEQYF	TGTGCCAGCAGTTACTCGCCAGGGGTGGCCTACGAGCAGTACTTC	.	.	TRBJ2-7	TRBV6-6
CAISETGGSDGYTF	TGTGCCATCAGTGAGACAGGGGGCTCGGATGGCTACACCTTC	.	TRBD1	TRBJ1-2	TRBV10-3
CASSPPGMVGGTGELFF	TGTGCCAGCAGCCCCCCCGGTATGGTTGGCGGCACCGGGGAGCTGTTTTTT	.	.	TRBJ2-2	TRBV5-4
CASRSRAVSFRGRSSYEQYF	TGTGCCAGCAGGTCCCGGGCCGTTTCATTTCGCGGGAGAAGCTCCTACGAGCAGTACTTC	.	TRBD2	TRBJ2-7	TRBV27
CASSLSNGGGTDTQYF	TGTGCCAGCAGTTTATCGAACGGGGGGGGCACAGATACGCAGTATTTT	.	TRBD2	TRBJ2-3	TRBV27
CASSKVGTVYEQYF	TGTGCCAGCAGCAAGGTAGGGACAGTCTACGAGCAGTACTTC	.	.	TRBJ2-7	TRBV21-1
CASRLGSEGWHQPQHF	TGTGCAAGTCGCTTAGGAAGTGAGGGGTGGCATCAGCCCCAGCATTTT	few	.	TRBJ1-5	TRBV12-2
CASSPLYSGGGREQFF	TGTGCCAGCAGCCCATTATATAGCGGGGGAGGTCGTGAGCAGTTCTTC	.	TRBD2	TRBJ2-1	TRBV7-2
CASKRDTEETQYF	TGCGCCAGCAAAAGGGACACAGAAGAGACCCAGTACTTC	.	.	TRBJ2-5	TRBV5-1
CASSLEGANSGNTIYF	TGTGCCAGCAGCTTGGAGGGGGCTAACTCTGGAAACACCATATATTTT	once	TRBD1	TRBJ1-3	TRBV5-4
CASSPGAGGNTEAFF	TGTGCCAGCAGTCCCGGGGCCGGGGGGAACACTGAAGCTTTCTTT	few	.	TRBJ1-1	TRBV28